One and the same sample provided the 15 T cell receptor beta chains below, sequenced in a study of blood T cells in healthy people across ages. Combining a sample-barcoded 5' primer with a J-beta primer mix, a second PCR ran for 7 to 11 cycles. In TCRdb, the 5' RACE reads were re-called with MiXCR into one record per CDR3 protein. The sample has hundreds of thousands of distinct CDR3 sequences, 60% to 80% seen once. The sequencing sample was made of blood. The receptors shown here come from a man aged 30 to 45 in good health.

This clonotype was picked up a small number of times. The chain employs TRBV6-6 and TRBJ1-6; 10 bases are shared with TRBD1. The CDR3 length is 16 residues. CDR1 and CDR2 from the germline V gene are MNHNY and SVGAGI (reference sequence). The V and J ends lost 4 bases and 6 bases, in that order; junction bases with no gene match: 6. The CDR3 sequence is CASSWTTGGSNSPLHF. The DNA for the CDR3 is TGTGCCAGCAGTTGGACGACAGGGGGCTCTAATTCACCCCTCCACTTT.

The chain carries TRBV14 and TRBJ1-5; TRBD1 matches at 8 bases. Germline V gene sequence: CDR1 SGHDN, CDR2 FVKESK. This CDR3 contains 14 residues. With V trimmed by 5 bases and J by 3 bases, 3 bases remained unmatched. CDR3 in DNA: TGTGCCAGCAGCGCGACAGGGGCCAATCAGCCCCAGCATTTT. As protein: CASSATGANQPQHF.

The chain couples TRBV12-5 to TRBJ1-2, with D maybe TRBD1 (6 bases). CDR1 and CDR2 (germline): LGHNT, FRNRAP. Trimming took 7 bases from V and 13 from J, leaving 13 bases between them. This CDR3 spans 10 amino acids. In DNA form, the CDR3 reads TGTGCTAGTGCCGGGGGCACAACCACCTTC. This translates into CASAGGTTTF.

This chain links TRBV14 with TRBJ2-4; D not certain. The J call may be wrong; the DNA end is better matched by TRBJ2-7. The CDR3 extends over 13 amino acids. The germline gives CDR1 SGHDN, CDR2 FVKESK. The CDR3 bases are TGTGCCAGCAGCCAAACAGAGTTCTACGAGCAGTACTTC. Translating gives CASSQTEFYEQYF.

This clonotype has more than one count but fewer than ten. The CDR3 sequence: CASSPGPNTGELFF. CDR3 coding DNA: TGTGCCAGCTCACCAGGGCCGAACACCGGGGAGCTGTTTTTT. The chain couples TRBV18 to TRBJ2-2, with D unresolved. V lost 2 bases and J 0 bases, leaving 4 bases between the germline ends. Per the germline V gene, CDR1 is KGHSH and CDR2 is LQKENI. The CDR3 loop spans 14 amino acids.

The CDR3 sequence is CASSFRDGREPQHF. The CDR3 nucleotides are TGTGCCAGCAGTTTCCGGGACGGCCGGGAGCCCCAGCATTTT. The V gene is TRBV12-3 or TRBV12-4, the J gene TRBJ1-5; maybe TRBD1 (5 bases). This CDR3 comprises 14 residues. Trimming removed 3 bases from V and 8 bases from J, with 14 bases in between.

The chain joins TRBV29-1 to TRBJ2-7; 10 positions agree with TRBD2. Germline V gives CDR1 SQVTM, CDR2 ANQGSEA. The CDR3 contains 17 residues. Trimming at V came to 7 bases and at J to 0 bases, leaving 15 bases not matched to a gene. The CDR3 spells CSAGGQGTSGASYEQYF. The CDR3 DNA reads as TGCAGCGCTGGCGGACAGGGAACTAGCGGGGCCTCCTACGAGCAGTACTTC.

This clonotype showed up just a few times. The chain combines TRBV12-3 or TRBV12-4 with TRBJ2-1; 7 bases agree with TRBD2. This CDR3 region has 14 residues. V shed 3 bases, J shed 7 bases, and the junction held 6 bases outside the gene matches. As DNA, the CDR3 is TGTGCCAGCAGTTTGGGGGGGTCCTGGAATGAGCAGTTCTTC. Its protein product is CASSLGGSWNEQFF.

The V gene is TRBV29-1, the J gene TRBJ1-6; 10 positions match TRBD1. J lost 8 bases, V lost 6 bases, and 10 bases had no gene match. The germline CDR1 and CDR2 sequences are SQVTM and ANQGSEA. This CDR3 has 15 residues. The DNA of the CDR3 is TGCAGCGTCGCCGGGACAGGGGATTTCGATTCACCCCTCCACTTT. This sequence encodes CSVAGTGDFDSPLHF. Full variable domain (missing parts from reference TRBV29-1 and TRBJ1-6): SAVISQKPSRDICQRGTSLTIQCQVDSQVTMMFWYRQQPGQSLTLIATANQGSEATYESGFVIDKFPISRPNLTFSTLTVSNMSPEDSSIYLCSVAGTGDFDSPLHFGNGTRLTVT.

This clonotype was observed a handful of times. The chain employs TRBV20-1 and TRBJ2-1; TRBD2 matches at 10 bases. This CDR3 has 13 residues. Germline CDR1 DFQATT, CDR2 SNEGSKA (reference sequence). Trimming at V came to 2 bases and at J to 6 bases, leaving 1 base not matched to a gene. In DNA form, the CDR3 reads TGCAGTGCTAGACTAGCGGGGGTCAATGAGCAGTTCTTC. Protein sequence: CSARLAGVNEQFF.

This clonotype was picked up a small number of times. The chain employs TRBV12-3 or TRBV12-4 and TRBJ2-1; D assignment may be TRBD1 or TRBD2 (5 bases each). The CDR3 is 15 residues long. V was clipped by 7 bases and J by 8 bases, with 21 bases between them. This chain's CDR3 is CASTDEGPPGDEQFF. The DNA for the CDR3 is TGTGCCAGCACCGACGAGGGACCCCCCGGCGATGAGCAGTTCTTC.

V and J are TRBV10-3 and TRBJ2-1; weak D call: TRBD2 (6 bases). CDR3 length equals 16 residues. Germline V lookup: CDR1 ENHRY, CDR2 SYGVKD. Trimming removed 4 bases at V and 2 bases at J, with 15 bases between. CDR3 sequence reads: CAISVGGAPTYNEQFF. The CDR3 bases are TGTGCCATCAGTGTTGGAGGGGCGCCTACCTACAATGAGCAGTTCTTC.

V is TRBV28 and J is TRBJ2-3; 8 bases align to TRBD1. Germline trimming cut 7 bases from V and 2 bases from J; bases unmatched to any gene: 5. The CDR3 length is 14 residues. Germline V gene sequence: CDR1 MDHEN, CDR2 SYDVKM. CDR3: CASTTDRVTDTQYF. The CDR3 bases are TGTGCCAGCACTACGGACAGGGTCACAGATACGCAGTATTTT.

The chain combines TRBV28 with TRBJ1-5, with 8 bases identical to TRBD1. The CDR3 is 16 amino acids. V shed 2 bases and J 2 bases; nucleotides not matched to a gene: 5. Germline CDR1 MDHEN, CDR2 SYDVKM. The CDR3 DNA reads as TGTGCCAGCAGTTTACTCGACAGGGGCGGCAATCAGCCCCAGCATTTT. Protein product: CASSLLDRGGNQPQHF.

This chain links TRBV18 with TRBJ1-4, with D maybe TRBD1 (6 bases). The CDR3 covers 15 residues. V was pared by 2 bases and J by 4 bases, with 11 bases between. Germline assignment: CDR1 KGHSH and CDR2 LQKENI. The CDR3 region is CASSPSGGVNEKLFF. CDR3 nucleotide sequence: TGTGCCAGCTCACCATCGGGGGGCGTTAATGAAAAACTGTTTTTT.